The 29 T cell receptor beta chains listed next were all sequenced from one sample in a study of blood T cells in healthy people across ages. The second PCR ran roughly 6 to 11 cycles with a sample-barcoded 5' primer and J-beta primers. TCRdb passed the 5' RACE reads through MiXCR, listing each CDR3 protein once. This sample yields some 760,000 distinct CDR3 sequences, of which around a quarter are seen a single time; 9% to 9.5% belongs to the top ten. This sample also belongs to another study, concerning T cells of mothers and their children.

Sequencing was performed on blood. The source of these receptors is a boy between 10 and 17 years old in good health.

V and J are TRBV12-3 or TRBV12-4 and TRBJ2-3; D is uncertain. The CDR3 length is 13 residues. V lost 7 bases, J lost 0 bases, and 8 bases lay in between. In nucleotides, the CDR3 is TGTGCCAGCACCTATGCTAGCACAGATACGCAGTATTTT. Its translation: CASTYASTDTQYF.

Written as DNA, the CDR3 is TGTGCCAGCAGCGTAAATCCCGGGGACAGTGGAAACACCATATATTTT. Protein: CASSVNPGDSGNTIYF. The V and J genes are TRBV9 and TRBJ1-3; 7 bases map to TRBD1. Germline CDR1 SGDLS, CDR2 YYNGEE. This CDR3 comprises 16 residues. J lost 3 bases, V lost 1 base, and 7 bases had no gene match.

The chain's CDR3 is CASSIGPGEGSYNEQFF. The DNA for the CDR3 is TGTGCCAGCAGTATAGGGCCCGGAGAAGGGTCCTACAATGAGCAGTTCTTC. This rearrangement joins TRBV28 to TRBJ2-1; D remains unclear. Germline V lookup: CDR1 MDHEN, CDR2 SYDVKM. Trimming stripped 5 bases from V and 1 base from J, with 18 bases between. The CDR3 runs 17 residues.

This clonotype has just a few counts. The chain is built from TRBV12-3 or TRBV12-4 and TRBJ1-4, with a tentative D call TRBD1 (6 bases). V dropped 6 bases and J dropped 3 bases, with 11 bases sitting between them. This CDR3 is 14 amino acids long. CDR3 coding DNA: TGTGCCAGCAGCAGGACAGTCTCTAATGAAAAACTGTTTTTT. Its translation: CASSRTVSNEKLFF.

The V gene is TRBV20-1, the J gene TRBJ1-2; D is uncertain. Germline loops: CDR1 DFQATT, CDR2 SNEGSKA (reference sequence). V dropped 3 bases and J dropped 0 bases, with 14 bases sitting between them. The CDR3 has 15 residues. The CDR3 DNA follows: TGCAGTGCTAGCTCTGGTTTAGATCCTAACTATGGCTACACCTTC. Translating gives CSASSGLDPNYGYTF.

This CDR3 is CASSLDGKRQGDTEAFF. CDR3 coding DNA: TGCGCCAGCAGCTTGGATGGCAAGAGACAAGGGGACACTGAAGCTTTCTTT. The chain uses TRBV5-1 and TRBJ1-1, with D tentatively TRBD1 (5 bases). Germline V gene lookup returns CDR1 SGHRS and CDR2 YFSETQ. Trimming cost V 0 bases and J 3 bases, with 18 bases left between them. The CDR3 consists of 17 residues.

In its sample, this clonotype was seen many times. The chain is built from TRBV14 and TRBJ2-7, with 11 nucleotides matching TRBD1. Germline V gives CDR1 SGHDN, CDR2 FVKESK. The J segment lost 2 bases and the V segment lost 5 bases, leaving 2 bases of the junction unmatched. The CDR3 has 14 amino acids. Here the CDR3 DNA reads TGTGCCAGCAGCTGGGGACAGGGGGCCTACGAGCAGTACTTC. Amino acids: CASSWGQGAYEQYF.

J is TRBJ2-5 and V is TRBV11-2; 10 bases line up with TRBD2. Germline V gene sequence: CDR1 SGHAT, CDR2 FQNNGV. The CDR3 totals 16 residues. V trimming: 2 bases; J trimming: 3 bases; junction bases outside the gene matches: 6. CDR3 in DNA: TGTGCCAGCAGCTTAATCCTAGCGGGAGATGAAGAGACCCAGTACTTC. It specifies CASSLILAGDEETQYF.

This clonotype occurred many times. The chain recombines TRBV3-1 with TRBJ1-2, with no clear D. V lost 0 bases and J 5 bases, leaving 7 bases between the germline ends. CDR1 is LGHDT and CDR2 is YNNKEL in the germline V gene (reference sequence). The CDR3 totals 13 residues. CDR3 in DNA: TGTGCCAGCAGCCAAGATCTAGGTTATGGCTACACCTTC. Translating gives CASSQDLGYGYTF.

This clonotype appeared a few times. V and J are TRBV29-1 and TRBJ2-1; D call uncertain. Trimming left V 4 bases short and J 9 bases short, with 13 bases between. CDR1 is SQVTM and CDR2 is ANQGSEA in the germline V gene. The CDR3 loop spans 12 amino acids. CDR3 in amino acids: CSVAPGLPEQFF. CDR3 nucleotides: TGCAGCGTTGCCCCTGGTCTTCCTGAGCAGTTCTTC.

This clonotype was counted between two and nine times. The chain combines TRBV6-5 with TRBJ1-6; possible D gene TRBD1, 6 bases. Between the trimmed V and J ends, which lost 2 bases and 7 bases, there was a span of 12 bases. Germline CDR1 MNHEY, CDR2 SVGAGI. CDR3 length: 15 residues. The CDR3 nucleotides read TGTGCCAGCAGTTACAGCAGGGGCATGAATTCACCCCTCCACTTT. Translating gives CASSYSRGMNSPLHF.

This clonotype showed up just a few times. The chain carries TRBV28 and TRBJ1-2; 8 bases agree with TRBD1. J was trimmed by 8 bases and V by 1 base; bases with no gene match: 18. Germline-derived CDR1 and CDR2 are MDHEN and SYDVKM. There are 18 residues in the CDR3. CDR3 residues: CASSLYPRLDRVTEGYTF. Here the CDR3 DNA reads TGTGCCAGCAGTTTATATCCCCGCTTGGACAGGGTAACGGAGGGCTACACCTTC.

In this sample, this clonotype turned up a few times. The CDR3 loop is CSVEEAEPGTIYF. The CDR3 DNA follows: TGCAGCGTTGAAGAGGCAGAGCCCGGCACCATATATTTT. The chain recombines TRBV29-1 with TRBJ1-3; D is uncertain. Germline CDR1 and CDR2: SQVTM and ANQGSEA. The ends were cut back, 0 bases at V and 9 bases at J, with 12 bases in the middle. CDR3 length: 13 residues.

In this sample, this clonotype turned up a few times. V usage is TRBV29-1 and J usage is TRBJ2-4; 10 positions match TRBD1. V was clipped by 6 bases and J by 5 bases; unmatched bases: 4. The CDR3 covers 13 residues. The V gene's germline CDR1 is SQVTM and CDR2 ANQGSEA. The CDR3 loop is CSVGQGPENIQYF. The CDR3, as DNA: TGCAGCGTGGGACAGGGGCCTGAAAACATTCAGTACTTC.

The chain couples TRBV12-3 or TRBV12-4 to TRBJ2-2, with D hard to call. The ends were cut back, 6 bases at V and 4 bases at J, with 9 bases in the middle. This CDR3 has 13 amino acids. The CDR3 nucleotides are TGTGCCAGCAGCCGGCGGAGCACCGGGGAGCTGTTTTTT. Translating it yields CASSRRSTGELFF.

The rearrangement joins TRBV4-2 to TRBJ2-1; D ambiguous. The germline V gene has CDR1 LGHNA and CDR2 YNFKEQ. V was cut by 0 bases and J by 7 bases, with 13 bases left in between. The CDR3 length is 15 residues. The CDR3 sequence is CASSQDNRVGNEQFF. The DNA of the CDR3 is TGTGCCAGCAGCCAAGATAATCGGGTGGGGAATGAGCAGTTCTTC.

This clonotype has a handful of counts. V gene TRBV5-1 combines with J gene TRBJ2-5, with 9 nucleotides matching TRBD2. The J call may be faulty, since TRBJ2-7 better matches the DNA end. Germline V lookup: CDR1 SGHRS, CDR2 YFSETQ. The CDR3 consists of 16 residues. DNA for the CDR3: TGCGCCAGCAGCTTTATAGCGGGAGTGGGGTCCTACGAGCAGTACTTC. Translation gives CASSFIAGVGSYEQYF.

This clonotype has ten or more counts. In nucleotides, the CDR3 is TGCGCCAGCAGCGCCCAGGGGGGCACTGAAGCTTTCTTT. Encoded protein: CASSAQGGTEAFF. This chain joins TRBV5-1 and TRBJ1-1, with TRBD1 identical over 7 bases. CDR3 length: 13 amino acids. The germline V gene encodes CDR1 SGHRS and CDR2 YFSETQ. V gave up 4 bases and J gave up 4 bases; unmatched junction bases: 4.

This clonotype was detected a few times. The V gene is TRBV23-1, the J gene TRBJ2-7; 9 bases map to TRBD1. TRBV23-1 is known as an ORF, though its function is uncertain. The V segment lost 0 bases and the J segment 1 base; nucleotides outside the gene matches: 7. The CDR3 extends over 17 amino acids. This CDR3 reads CASSQSSGTGHSYEQYF. The CDR3 coding sequence is TGCGCCAGCAGTCAATCCAGCGGGACAGGGCATTCCTACGAGCAGTACTTC.

The chain uses TRBV20-1 and TRBJ2-3, with D possibly matching TRBD1 (5 bases). Germline V CDR1 and CDR2: DFQATT, SNEGSKA (reference sequence). The length of the CDR3 is 16 residues. Trimming removed 5 bases from V and 3 bases from J, with 21 bases in between. The CDR3 region is CSAPLSFDRGTDTQYF. CDR3 DNA sequence: TGCAGTGCTCCCCTCTCTTTCGATAGGGGTACAGATACGCAGTATTTT.

This clonotype is a singleton in its sample. The DNA of the CDR3 is TGTGCCAGCAGTTTCTTAGTGAGACTAGCGGGAGTCGGGCAGTACTTC. It encodes CASSFLVRLAGVGQYF. V gene TRBV7-2 combines with J gene TRBJ2-7; 12 bases match TRBD2. V lost 6 bases, J lost 9 bases, and 15 bases stayed unmatched. The CDR3 sequence is 16 residues long. CDR1 is SGHTA and CDR2 is FQGNSA in the germline V gene.

The chain couples TRBV7-8 to TRBJ1-2, with 9 bases identical to TRBD1. J was trimmed by 7 bases and V by 5 bases; bases with no gene match: 5. Germline V gene lookup returns CDR1 SGHVS and CDR2 FQNEAQ. The CDR3 consists of 13 residues. The CDR3 coding sequence is TGTGCCAGCAGCCCCGGGACAGGGTTTGGCTACACCTTC. This encodes CASSPGTGFGYTF.

The CDR3 sequence is CASSSWNQPQHF. The CDR3 nucleotides read TGTGCCAGCAGTTCGTGGAATCAGCCCCAGCATTTT. V is TRBV28 and J is TRBJ1-5; the D is unclear. Germline CDR1 reads MDHEN; CDR2 reads SYDVKM. The CDR3 covers 12 residues. Deletions cut 4 bases from V and 4 bases from J, with 5 bases between.

This clonotype has at least ten counts. The chain uses TRBV28 and TRBJ1-5; tentatively, D is TRBD1 (5 bases). The CDR3 consists of 16 residues. The V and J ends lost 3 bases and 1 base respectively, with 13 bases between them. Germline assignment: CDR1 MDHEN and CDR2 SYDVKM. The CDR3 coding sequence is TGTGCCAGCAGTTTGGGGAGGGGTTCGAGCAATCAGCCCCAGCATTTT. Translating it yields CASSLGRGSSNQPQHF.

The gene calls are TRBV25-1 and TRBJ1-3; D unresolved. Germline-derived CDR1 and CDR2 are MGHDK and SYGVNS. V was cut by 3 bases and J by 2 bases, with 5 bases left in between. CDR3 length equals 13 residues. CDR3 sequence: CASSETAGNTIYF. The DNA for the CDR3 is TGTGCCAGCAGTGAGACGGCTGGAAACACCATATATTTT.

The chain is built from TRBV7-9 and TRBJ2-6; D remains unclear. The CDR3 sequence is 11 residues long. Germline V gene sequence: CDR1 SEHNR, CDR2 FQNEAQ (reference sequence). The CDR3 DNA follows: TGTGCGAGTTCCAAGGACAACGTCCTGACTTTC. It is translated as CASSKDNVLTF.

The V gene is TRBV3-1, the J gene TRBJ2-2, with D possibly TRBD2 on 5 matching bases. V was shortened by 1 base and J by 3 bases, with 12 bases between the two germline ends. Germline values: CDR1 LGHDT, CDR2 YNNKEL (reference sequence). CDR3 length: 16 residues. This chain's CDR3 is CASSQVRGQDTGELFF. CDR3 sequence (DNA): TGTGCCAGCAGCCAAGTGCGAGGGCAGGACACCGGGGAGCTGTTTTTT.

Regarding this clonotype: This may stem from a read error, because a much larger clone lies one nucleotide away. V gene TRBV9 combines with J gene TRBJ2-5; TRBD2 aligns across 13 bases. Judging by the DNA end, TRBJ2-7 fits better; the J call may be wrong. Looked up from germline, CDR1 is SGDLS and CDR2 is YYNGEE. This CDR3 spans 15 amino acids. CDR3 protein: CASSPRTSGGYEQYF. CDR3 in DNA: TGTGCCAGCAGCCCCCGGACTAGCGGGGGCTACGAGCAGTACTTC.

This clonotype was seen only a few times. The chain recombines TRBV12-3 or TRBV12-4 with TRBJ1-1, with TRBD1 as a possible D gene (5 bases). V shed 8 bases and J shed 5 bases, with 9 bases lying between them. This CDR3 region has 11 residues. This CDR3 is CASLRGTEAFF. In DNA form, the CDR3 reads TGTGCCAGCCTGAGGGGAACTGAAGCTTTCTTT.